The TCR beta chain described here comes from a study of shared clonotypes between healthy human individuals. CDR3 size: 12 residues. V lost 3 bases and J 4 bases, leaving 8 bases between the germline ends. Germline V gives CDR1 SQVTM, CDR2 ANQGSEA. Data came from immunoSEQ multiplex PCR; TCRdb stores just in-frame clones and leaves some out. The sample has 230,000 or so clones, about 65% seen once. The gene calls are TRBV29-1 and TRBJ2-3; no clear D gene. This TCR derives from a man aged 25 to 45 in good health. Sequencing was performed on memory CD4+ T cells sorted from blood. The subset was: CD45RA-negative fraction. The CDR3 DNA is TGCAGCGTTGACTGGGCGGCAGATACGCAGTATTTT. It is translated as CSVDWAADTQYF.